This is a list of T cell receptor beta chains from one sample in a study of OX40 agonist ivuxolimab in advanced cancers. Generated by immunoSEQ multiplex PCR, the TCRdb table keeps only in-frame clones and is missing some. The data show around 84,000 clones, around 93% seen once. The sequences come from CD4+ or CD8+ T cells sorted from blood, collected in a trial of the OX40 agonist ivuxolimab. The receptor set was obtained from an adult with an advanced solid tumor such as melanoma, head and neck, liver or kidney cancer. CDR3s include the opening cysteine and the closing phenylalanine or tryptophan.

CASSRGLEDNEQFF TRBV6-5
CASSSHPRGGNSEAFF TRBV19
CASSRTVLAGGRDTQYF TRBV4-1
CASSGQGRGTQYF TRBV2
CASRHAHPGQGILCSNQPQHF TRBV27
CASSKNRYEQYF TRBV11-3
CASSLVQGVSYEQYF TRBV27
CASSRDRLNTEAFF TRBV5-1
CASSPTPAVSGRAREQYF TRBV11-2
CSVTIGGSTEAFF TRBV29-1
CASSLEVWGAGYTF TRBV7-2
CASRTSGPSYNEQFF TRBV6-6
CASSRRELNTEAFF TRBV19
CASSSYTDYEQYF TRBV7-2
CASSVVGLHTDTQYF TRBV9
CASSGTVGTGELFF TRBV14